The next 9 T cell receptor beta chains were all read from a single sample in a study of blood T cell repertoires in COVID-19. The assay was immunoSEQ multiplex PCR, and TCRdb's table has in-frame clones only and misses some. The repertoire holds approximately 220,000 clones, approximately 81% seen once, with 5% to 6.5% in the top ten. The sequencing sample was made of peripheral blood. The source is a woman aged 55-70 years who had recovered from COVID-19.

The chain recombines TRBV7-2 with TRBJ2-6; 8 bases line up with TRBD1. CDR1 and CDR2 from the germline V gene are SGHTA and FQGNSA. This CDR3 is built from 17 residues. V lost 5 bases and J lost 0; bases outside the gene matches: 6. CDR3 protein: CASSPQGGSSGANVLTF. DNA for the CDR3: TGTGCCAGCAGCCCACAGGGGGGCAGCTCTGGGGCCAACGTCCTGACTTTC.

The CDR3 sequence: CASSLTSTDTQYF. In DNA form, the CDR3 reads TGTGCCAGCAGCCTAACTAGCACAGATACGCAGTATTTT. V gene TRBV3-1 (or the pseudogene TRBV3-2) combines with J gene TRBJ2-3; no reliable D call. V was trimmed by 4 bases and J by 0 bases, leaving 5 bases between them. Germline loops: CDR1 LGHDT, CDR2 YNNKEL (reference sequence). The CDR3 totals 13 residues.

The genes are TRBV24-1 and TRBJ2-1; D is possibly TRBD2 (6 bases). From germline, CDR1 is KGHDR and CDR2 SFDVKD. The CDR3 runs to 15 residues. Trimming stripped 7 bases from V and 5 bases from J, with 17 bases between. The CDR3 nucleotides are TGTGCCACCAGCCCTACCGGGACTTCACACAATGAGCAGTTCTTC. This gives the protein CATSPTGTSHNEQFF.

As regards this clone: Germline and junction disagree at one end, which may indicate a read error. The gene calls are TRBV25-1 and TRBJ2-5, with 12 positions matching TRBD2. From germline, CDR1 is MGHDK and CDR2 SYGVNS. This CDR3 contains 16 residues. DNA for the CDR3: TGTGCCAGCCGTGAGACTAGCGGGGGCTTTGGGGAGACCCAGTACTTC. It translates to CASRETSGGFGETQYF.

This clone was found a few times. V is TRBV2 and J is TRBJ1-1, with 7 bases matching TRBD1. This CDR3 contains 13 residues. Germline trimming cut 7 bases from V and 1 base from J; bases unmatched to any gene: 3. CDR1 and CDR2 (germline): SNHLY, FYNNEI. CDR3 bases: TGTGCCAGCATTGACAGGGAGAACACTGAAGCTTTCTTT. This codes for CASIDRENTEAFF.

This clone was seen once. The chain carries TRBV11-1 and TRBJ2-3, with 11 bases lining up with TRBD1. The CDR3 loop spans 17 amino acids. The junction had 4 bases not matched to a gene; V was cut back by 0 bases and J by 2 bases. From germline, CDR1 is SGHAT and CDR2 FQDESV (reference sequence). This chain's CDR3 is CASSLARGQGDTDTQYF. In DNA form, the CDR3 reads TGTGCCAGCAGCTTAGCGCGGGGACAGGGGGACACAGATACGCAGTATTTT.

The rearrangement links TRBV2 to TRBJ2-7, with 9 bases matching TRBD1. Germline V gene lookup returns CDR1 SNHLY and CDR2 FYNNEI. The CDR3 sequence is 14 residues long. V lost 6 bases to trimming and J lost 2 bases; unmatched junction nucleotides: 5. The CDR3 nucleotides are TGTGCCAGCAGAGCGGGACAGGGCCCCTACGAGCAGTACTTC. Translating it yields CASRAGQGPYEQYF.

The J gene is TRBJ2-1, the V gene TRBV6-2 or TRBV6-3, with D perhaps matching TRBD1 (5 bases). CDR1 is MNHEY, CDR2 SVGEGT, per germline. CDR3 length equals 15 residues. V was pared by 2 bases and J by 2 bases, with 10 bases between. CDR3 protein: CASSYPRQTYNEQFF. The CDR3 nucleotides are TGTGCCAGCAGTTACCCCAGACAGACCTACAATGAGCAGTTCTTC.

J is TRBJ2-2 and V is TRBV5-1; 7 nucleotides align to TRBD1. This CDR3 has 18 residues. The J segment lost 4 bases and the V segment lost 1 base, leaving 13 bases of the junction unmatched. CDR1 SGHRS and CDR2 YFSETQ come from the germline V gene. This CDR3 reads CASSLFAAGGAGTGELFF. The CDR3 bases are TGCGCCAGCAGCTTGTTTGCGGCAGGGGGTGCGGGCACCGGGGAGCTGTTTTTT. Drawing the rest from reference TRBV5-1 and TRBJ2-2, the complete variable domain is KAGVTQTPRYLIKTRGQQVTLSCSPISGHRSVSWYQQTPGQGLQFLFEYFSETQRNKGNFPGRFSGRQFSNSRSEMNVSTLELGDSALYLCASSLFAAGGAGTGELFFGEGSRLTVL.